The 24 T cell receptor beta chains in this list originate from one sample, sequenced in a study of T cell responses to AZD1222 COVID-19 vaccine. Clones were sequenced by immunoSEQ multiplex PCR, and TCRdb holds only the in-frame ones, with some missing. The sample has 70,000 to 85,000 clones; about 82% are singletons. Here the sequenced sample was peripheral blood, taken on day 0 of AZD1222 vaccination. The receptors stem from an adult in good health.

The V gene is TRBV3-1 (or the pseudogene TRBV3-2), the J gene TRBJ2-1; 13 bases are shared with TRBD2. CDR3 length: 16 amino acids. The V segment lost 3 bases and the J segment 4 bases; nucleotides outside the gene matches: 3. CDR1 is LGHDT, CDR2 YNNKEL, per germline (reference sequence). DNA for the CDR3: TGTGCCAGCAGCCAGGCGGGACTAGCGGGGTACAATGAGCAGTTCTTC. This sequence encodes CASSQAGLAGYNEQFF.

The chain employs TRBV6-2 or TRBV6-3 and TRBJ2-7; D gene uncertain. This CDR3 has 17 residues. Germline V gene lookup returns CDR1 MNHEY and CDR2 SVGEGT. Trimming took off 4 bases at V and 2 bases at J, with 21 bases between the two ends. The CDR3 nucleotides read TGTGCCAGCAGTTCTATCGTGCACCACCTCGTGCCCTACGAGCAGTACTTC. The encoded protein is CASSSIVHHLVPYEQYF.

The chain uses TRBV10-1 and TRBJ1-5; 8 bases align to TRBD1. With 6 bases clipped from V and 0 bases from J, the junction kept 16 bases outside the gene matches. Per germline, CDR1 WNHNN and CDR2 SYGVQD (reference sequence). The CDR3 loop spans 19 amino acids. The CDR3 reads CASSRVWDRSRFSNQPQHF. CDR3 bases: TGCGCCAGCAGCAGAGTCTGGGACAGGAGTCGATTTAGCAATCAGCCCCAGCATTTT.

This clone has only a few counts. This sequence joins TRBV10-1 and TRBJ2-1; 10 bases map to TRBD2. CDR1 and CDR2 from the germline V gene are WNHNN and SYGVQD (reference sequence). The CDR3 has 16 residues. Germline trimming cut 0 bases from V and 4 bases from J; bases unmatched to any gene: 3. CDR3 in DNA: TGCGCCAGCAGTGAGTCCACTAGCGGGGTATACAATGAGCAGTTCTTC. This gives the protein CASSESTSGVYNEQFF.

The rearrangement links TRBV6-5 to TRBJ2-7; TRBD2 is a possible D gene (6 bases). Germline values: CDR1 MNHEY, CDR2 SVGAGI. The germline V and J ends were trimmed by 2 bases and 0 bases, with 8 bases remaining between them. The CDR3 is 14 amino acids. The CDR3 DNA reads as TGTGCCAGCAGTTACCGGGGGAGCTCCTACGAGCAGTACTTC. This encodes CASSYRGSSYEQYF.

The CDR3 DNA reads TGTGCCAGCAGTGAAGCGCTTTGGGGGGGTAGTTCACCCCTCCACTTT. Its protein is CASSEALWGGSSPLHF. This rearrangement joins TRBV2 to TRBJ1-6, with a weak D call TRBD1 (5 bases). Germline CDR1 is SNHLY and CDR2 is FYNNEI. This CDR3 region has 16 residues. V shed 0 bases and J shed 9 bases, with 15 bases lying between them.

This chain links TRBV3-1 (or the pseudogene TRBV3-2) with TRBJ2-2; TRBD2 agrees at 10 bases. From germline, CDR1 is LGHDT and CDR2 YNNKEL (reference sequence). With V trimmed by 7 bases and J by 4 bases, 6 bases remained unmatched. The CDR3 sequence is 15 residues long. The CDR3 loop is CASNQRGGSTGELFF. The CDR3 DNA follows: TGTGCCAGCAACCAGCGGGGGGGATCCACCGGGGAGCTGTTTTTT.

The chain links TRBV7-9 to TRBJ2-3; TRBD2 matches at 8 bases. Germline V gives CDR1 SEHNR, CDR2 FQNEAQ (reference sequence). CDR3 length: 13 residues. The V and J ends lost 7 bases and 4 bases, in that order; junction bases with no gene match: 4. This chain's CDR3 is CASNRGGADTQYF. CDR3 nucleotide sequence: TGTGCCAGCAATCGGGGGGGCGCAGATACGCAGTATTTT.

This rearrangement joins TRBV10-3 to TRBJ2-1, with D perhaps being TRBD1 or TRBD2 (6 bases each). The CDR3 covers 15 residues. V was pared by 10 bases and J by 0 bases, with 16 bases between. Germline loops: CDR1 ENHRY, CDR2 SYGVKD. CDR3 amino acids: CATKTGGNSYNEQFF. CDR3 coding DNA: TGTGCCACCAAGACAGGAGGGAACTCCTACAATGAGCAGTTCTTC.

The V and J genes are TRBV9 and TRBJ1-4, with no clear D. Per the germline V gene, CDR1 is SGDLS and CDR2 is YYNGEE. V was shortened by 0 bases and J by 3 bases, with 9 bases between the two germline ends. This CDR3 is 15 amino acids long. The CDR3 DNA sequence: TGTGCCAGCAGCGTAGTGGCAGATGCTAATGAAAAACTGTTTTTT. Translated, it gives CASSVVADANEKLFF.

V gene TRBV9 combines with J gene TRBJ2-5; D gene unclear. Trimming left V 0 bases short and J 2 bases short, with 11 bases between. The CDR3 is made up of 15 amino acids. Germline values: CDR1 SGDLS, CDR2 YYNGEE. The CDR3 sequence: CASSVGVLEQETQYF. CDR3 in DNA: TGTGCCAGCAGCGTAGGAGTTTTGGAACAAGAGACCCAGTACTTC.

Comments on this clone: One junction end disagrees with the germline gene, perhaps due to a read error. The chain has TRBV19 and TRBJ2-2; D tentatively reads TRBD1 or TRBD2 (6 bases each). Per germline, CDR1 LNHDA and CDR2 SQIVND (reference sequence). The CDR3 has 14 residues. CDR3 sequence reads: CTSSIEGGPGELFF. The CDR3 bases are TGTACCAGTAGTATAGAGGGGGGACCCGGGGAGCTGTTTTTT.

This rearrangement joins TRBV5-1 to TRBJ1-4, with D unresolved. V was clipped by 4 bases and J by 8 bases, with 18 bases between them. CDR1 and CDR2 (germline): SGHRS, YFSETQ. The length of the CDR3 is 15 residues. In DNA, the CDR3 is TGCGCCAGCAGCGTGCTCCCGGGTCAGCCCGAAAAACTGTTTTTT. Residues: CASSVLPGQPEKLFF.

CDR3 region: CASSFTSSYNEQFF. For the CDR3, the DNA is TGTGCCAGCAGTTTCACTAGTTCCTACAATGAGCAGTTCTTC. The genes are TRBV27 and TRBJ2-1; D perhaps matches TRBD2 (5 bases). Between the trimmed V and J ends, which lost 3 bases and 1 base, there was a span of 7 bases. The CDR3 extends over 14 amino acids. Germline V gene lookup returns CDR1 MNHEY and CDR2 SMNVEV (reference sequence).

This chain uses TRBV2 with TRBJ2-3; no firm D call. This CDR3 region has 15 residues. CDR1 SNHLY and CDR2 FYNNEI come from the germline V gene. V lost 3 bases, J lost 4 bases, and 14 bases lay in between. CDR3 region: CASSEMNSGADTQYF. The DNA of the CDR3 is TGTGCCAGCAGTGAGATGAATAGTGGCGCAGATACGCAGTATTTT.

This chain links TRBV6-5 with TRBJ1-5, with D possibly TRBD1 on 5 matching bases. The CDR3 is made up of 14 amino acids. V shed 4 bases and J shed 2 bases, with 9 bases lying between them. Per the germline V gene, CDR1 is MNHEY and CDR2 is SVGAGI. The CDR3 DNA reads TGTGCCAGCAGTTCCTCCAGGGGCAATCAGCCCCAGCATTTT. This encodes CASSSSRGNQPQHF.

This clone has just one count. The chain combines TRBV5-1 with TRBJ2-5; 12 positions agree with TRBD1. Germline V lookup: CDR1 SGHRS, CDR2 YFSETQ. The CDR3 sequence is 16 residues long. Unmatched junction bases numbered 8, after V lost 3 bases and J lost 5 bases. The CDR3 region is CASSWTGTGGGETQYF. The CDR3 region has the DNA TGCGCCAGCAGCTGGACCGGGACAGGGGGCGGGGAGACCCAGTACTTC. The full variable domain, rest sourced from reference TRBV5-1 and TRBJ2-5, is KAGVTQTPRYLIKTRGQQVTLSCSPISGHRSVSWYQQTPGQGLQFLFEYFSETQRNKGNFPGRFSGRQFSNSRSEMNVSTLELGDSALYLCASSWTGTGGGETQYFGPGTRLLVL.

This chain uses TRBV7-8 with TRBJ2-7, with 12 bases identical to TRBD2. With V trimmed by 1 base and J by 5 bases, 21 bases remained unmatched. CDR3 length: 21 amino acids. Germline V CDR1 and CDR2: SGHVS, FQNEAQ. CDR3 sequence reads: CASSLVKKTSGSRVWRNEQYF. Here the CDR3 DNA reads TGTGCCAGCAGCTTAGTTAAGAAGACTAGCGGGAGTAGGGTCTGGCGCAACGAGCAGTACTTC. The variable domain in full, with the rest retrieved from reference TRBV7-8 and TRBJ2-7, is GAGVSQSPRYKVAKRGQDVALRCDPISGHVSLFWYQQALGQGPEFLTYFQNEAQLDKSGLPSDRFFAERPEGSVSTLKIQRTQQEDSAVYLCASSLVKKTSGSRVWRNEQYFGPGTRLTVT.

The V call is TRBV6-6, the J call TRBJ2-3, with D perhaps TRBD1 (6 bases). Trimming shortened V by 6 bases and J by 6 bases, and 16 bases separated the two germline ends. This CDR3 region has 14 residues. Looked up from germline, CDR1 is MNHNY and CDR2 is SVGAGI (reference sequence). CDR3 amino acids: CASSSRDIADTQYF. DNA for the CDR3: TGTGCCAGCAGCTCGAGGGACATAGCGGATACGCAGTATTTT.

The rearrangement links TRBV19 to TRBJ1-5; D unclear. With 6 bases removed from V and 6 bases from J, the gap between germline ends came to 15 bases. This CDR3 spans 14 amino acids. Germline V lookup: CDR1 LNHDA, CDR2 SQIVND (reference sequence). CDR3 DNA: TGTGCCAGTAGAGATGCGGGAGGGAGTCAGCCCCAGCATTTT. Translating it yields CASRDAGGSQPQHF.

This sequence joins TRBV10-3 and TRBJ1-6; D gene uncertain. The CDR3 totals 12 residues. The germline V gene encodes CDR1 ENHRY and CDR2 SYGVKD. Trimming cost V 3 bases and J 7 bases, with 4 bases left between them. The CDR3 sequence is CAISEGNSPLHF. The DNA of the CDR3 is TGTGCCATCAGTGAAGGGAATTCACCCCTCCACTTT.

The chain employs TRBV29-1 and TRBJ1-2, with D possibly being TRBD1 (6 bases). The CDR3 loop spans 12 amino acids. V gave up 3 bases and J gave up 3 bases, with 8 bases separating them. Germline assignment: CDR1 SQVTM and CDR2 ANQGSEA. The CDR3 spells CSVDYRDYGYTF. The CDR3 DNA is TGCAGCGTTGATTACAGGGACTATGGCTACACCTTC.

The chain recombines TRBV7-9 with TRBJ2-1; 10 bases are a match to TRBD2. Germline CDR1 reads SEHNR; CDR2 reads FQNEAQ (reference sequence). V trimming: 0 bases; J trimming: 8 bases; junction bases outside the gene matches: 7. This CDR3 spans 16 amino acids. The CDR3 spells CASSLAQLAGLDEQFF. The CDR3 DNA reads as TGTGCCAGCAGCTTAGCGCAACTAGCGGGATTGGATGAGCAGTTCTTC.

V and J are TRBV11-2 and TRBJ2-7; 12 bases line up with TRBD1. The V gene end was trimmed by 2 bases and the J gene end by 7 bases; junction bases not matched to a gene: 9. The CDR3 sequence is 16 residues long. The germline V gene has CDR1 SGHAT and CDR2 FQNNGV. CDR3 in DNA: TGTGCCAGCAGCTTATCGGTTTCGGGACAGGGGGCAGAGCAGTACTTC. Translation: CASSLSVSGQGAEQYF.